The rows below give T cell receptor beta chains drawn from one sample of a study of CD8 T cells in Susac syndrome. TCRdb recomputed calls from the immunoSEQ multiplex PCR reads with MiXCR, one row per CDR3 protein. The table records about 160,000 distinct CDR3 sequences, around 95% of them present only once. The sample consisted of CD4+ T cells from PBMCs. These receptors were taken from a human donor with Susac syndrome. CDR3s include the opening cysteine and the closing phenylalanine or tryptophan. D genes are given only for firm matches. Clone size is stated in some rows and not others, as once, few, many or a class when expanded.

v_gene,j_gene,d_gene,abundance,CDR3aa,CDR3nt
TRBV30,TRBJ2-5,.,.,CAWSTGLGGQETQYF,TGTGCCTGGAGTACCGGACTGGGTGGGCAAGAGACCCAGTACTTC
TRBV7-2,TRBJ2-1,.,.,CASSFESRTHNEQFF,TGTGCCAGCAGCTTCGAATCTCGGACACACAATGAGCAGTTCTTC
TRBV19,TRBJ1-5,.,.,CATRGPWDQPQHF,TGTGCCACTAGGGGCCCTTGGGATCAGCCCCAGCATTTT
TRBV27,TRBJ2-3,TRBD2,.,CASTSPLPGGRHTQYF,TGTGCCAGCACCTCCCCCCTTCCGGGCGGGAGGCATACGCAGTATTTT
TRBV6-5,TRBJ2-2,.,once,CASKVRVAVTGELFF,TGTGCCAGCAAGGTTAGAGTAGCGGTTACCGGGGAGCTGTTTTTT
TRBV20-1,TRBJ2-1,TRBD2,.,CRASGRGSYNEQFF,TGCAGAGCTAGCGGGAGGGGCTCCTACAATGAGCAGTTCTTC
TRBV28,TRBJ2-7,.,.,CASSQYGREQYF,TGTGCCAGCAGTCAATATGGGCGCGAGCAGTACTTC
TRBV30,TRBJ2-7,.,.,CAWSVRGARYEQYF,TGTGCCTGGAGTGTAAGGGGGGCCCGATACGAGCAGTACTTC
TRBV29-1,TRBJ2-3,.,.,CSVESNKGRGADTQYF,TGCAGCGTTGAATCCAACAAGGGCAGGGGCGCAGATACGCAGTATTTT
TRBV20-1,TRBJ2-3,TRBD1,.,CSAGSDRESTDTQYF,TGCAGTGCTGGGTCCGACAGGGAAAGCACAGATACGCAGTATTTT
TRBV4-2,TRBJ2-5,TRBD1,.,CASSQAAQDRETQYF,TGTGCCAGCAGCCAAGCGGCTCAGGACAGGGAGACCCAGTACTTC
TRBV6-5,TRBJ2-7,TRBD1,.,CASSSQGTEQYF,TGTGCCAGCAGTTCACAGGGGACCGAGCAGTACTTC
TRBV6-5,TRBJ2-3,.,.,CASSYSRVADTQYF,TGTGCCAGCAGTTACTCGAGGGTCGCCGATACGCAGTATTTT
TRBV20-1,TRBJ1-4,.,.,CSPRFNEKLFF,TGCAGTCCCAGGTTTAATGAAAAACTGTTTTTT
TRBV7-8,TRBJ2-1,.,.,CASSFGLANEQFF,TGTGCCAGCAGCTTCGGACTCGCGAATGAGCAGTTCTTC
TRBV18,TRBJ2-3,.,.,CASSDSDTQYF,TGTGCCAGCTCAGATTCAGATACGCAGTATTTT
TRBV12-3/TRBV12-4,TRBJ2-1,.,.,CASSPGRNEQFF,TGTGCCAGCAGTCCAGGGAGGAATGAGCAGTTCTTC
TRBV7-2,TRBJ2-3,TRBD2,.,CASSLAAGRGGPDTQYF,TGTGCCAGCAGCTTGGCGGCTGGGCGGGGGGGCCCTGATACGCAGTATTTT
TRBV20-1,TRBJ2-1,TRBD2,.,CSARGLAGESSYNEQFF,TGCAGTGCCCGGGGACTAGCGGGGGAGAGCTCCTACAATGAGCAGTTCTTC
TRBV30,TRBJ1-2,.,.,CAWSPLGQNYGYTF,TGTGCCTGGAGTCCTCTCGGACAGAACTATGGCTACACCTTC
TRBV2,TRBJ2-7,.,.,CASSEGYEQYF,TGTGCCAGCAGTGAGGGCTACGAGCAGTACTTC
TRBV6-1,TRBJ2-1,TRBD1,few,CASSRQGNTYNEQFF,TGTGCCAGCAGTCGACAGGGTAACACCTACAATGAGCAGTTCTTC
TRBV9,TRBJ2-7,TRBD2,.,CASSTETSAKSHEQYF,TGTGCCAGCAGCACCGAGACTAGCGCCAAATCGCACGAGCAGTACTTC
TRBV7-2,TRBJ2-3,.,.,CASSSGHLGDTQYF,TGTGCCAGCAGCTCAGGACATTTGGGAGATACGCAGTATTTT
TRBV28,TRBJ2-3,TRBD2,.,CASRRLAGQDTQYF,TGTGCCAGCAGAAGGCTAGCGGGGCAAGATACGCAGTATTTT
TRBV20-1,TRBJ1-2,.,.,CSARGQSYGYTF,TGCAGTGCTAGAGGACAGTCCTATGGCTACACCTTC
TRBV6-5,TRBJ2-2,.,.,CAIHLPTGELFF,TGTGCCATCCACCTACCCACCGGGGAGCTGTTTTTT
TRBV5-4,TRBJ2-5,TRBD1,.,CASSAGQERKETQYF,TGTGCCAGCAGCGCCGGACAGGAGCGAAAAGAGACCCAGTACTTC
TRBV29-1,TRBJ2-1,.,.,CSVVGSYNEQFF,TGCAGCGTTGTAGGGAGCTACAATGAGCAGTTCTTC
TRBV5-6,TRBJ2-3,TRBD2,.,CASSPSGAGWDTQYF,TGTGCCAGCAGCCCTAGCGGCGCAGGGTGGGATACGCAGTATTTT
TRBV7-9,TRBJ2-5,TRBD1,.,CASSVYGTGGRETQYF,TGTGCCAGCAGCGTTTACGGGACAGGGGGCCGGGAGACCCAGTACTTC
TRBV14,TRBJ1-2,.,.,CASSQALGQGNYGYTF,TGTGCCAGCAGCCAAGCCCTGGGGCAGGGGAACTATGGCTACACCTTC
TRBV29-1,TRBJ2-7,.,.,CSVKGRGYGAAGNIYEQYF,TGCAGCGTCAAGGGCAGGGGTTATGGGGCTGCGGGGAATATCTACGAGCAGTACTTC
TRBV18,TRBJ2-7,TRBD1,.,CASSQQGDRSLSYEQYF,TGTGCCAGCTCCCAACAGGGGGATCGTTCCCTTAGCTACGAGCAGTACTTC
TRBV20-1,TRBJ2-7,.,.,CSARLERLGSYEQYF,TGCAGTGCTAGACTGGAACGGCTAGGGTCCTACGAGCAGTACTTC
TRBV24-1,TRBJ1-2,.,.,CATSEAGALGGYTF,TGTGCCACCAGTGAAGCGGGAGCCCTGGGGGGCTACACCTTC
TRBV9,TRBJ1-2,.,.,CASSAIPGYGYTF,TGTGCCAGCAGCGCCATCCCGGGGTATGGCTACACCTTC
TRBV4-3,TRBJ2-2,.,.,CASSQGRPPLGELFF,TGCGCCAGCAGCCAAGGACGGCCCCCTCTTGGGGAGCTGTTTTTT
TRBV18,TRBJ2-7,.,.,CASSQSYYEQYF,TGTGCCAGCTCACAATCTTATTACGAGCAGTACTTC
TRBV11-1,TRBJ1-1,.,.,CASSPGGRNTEAFF,TGTGCCAGCAGCCCTGGGGGGCGGAACACTGAAGCTTTCTTT
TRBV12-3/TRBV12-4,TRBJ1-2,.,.,CASSSRVVNYGYTF,TGTGCCAGCAGTTCCAGGGTAGTTAACTATGGCTACACCTTC
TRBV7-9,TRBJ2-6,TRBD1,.,CASSSPRQGGSGANVLTF,TGTGCCAGCAGCTCTCCCAGACAGGGTGGCTCTGGGGCCAACGTCCTGACTTTC
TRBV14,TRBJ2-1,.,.,CASSQATSEQFF,TGTGCCAGCAGCCAAGCTACTAGCGAGCAGTTCTTC
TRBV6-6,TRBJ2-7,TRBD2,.,CASSGGDGISYEQYF,TGTGCCAGCAGTGGGGGGGACGGAATCTCCTACGAGCAGTACTTC
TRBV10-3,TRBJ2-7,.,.,CATKGEGSSYEQYF,TGTGCCACAAAGGGGGAAGGGTCCAGCTACGAGCAGTACTTC
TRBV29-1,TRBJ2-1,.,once,CSVGSTRTYNEQFF,TGCAGCGTTGGGAGCACAAGAACCTACAATGAGCAGTTCTTC
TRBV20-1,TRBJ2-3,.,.,CSARAGGKVTDTQYF,TGCAGTGCTAGAGCGGGGGGCAAGGTAACAGATACGCAGTATTTT
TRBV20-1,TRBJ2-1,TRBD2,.,CSARDNSGEWHDEQFF,TGCAGTGCTAGAGACAATAGCGGGGAGTGGCATGATGAGCAGTTCTTC
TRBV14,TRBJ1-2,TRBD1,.,CASSQDHQGAKGYTF,TGTGCCAGCAGCCAAGATCATCAGGGGGCGAAGGGCTACACCTTC
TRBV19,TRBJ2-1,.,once,CASPRGRNEQFF,TGTGCCTCCCCCCGGGGGCGCAATGAGCAGTTCTTC
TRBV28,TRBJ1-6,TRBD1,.,CASSPPGGNYNSPLHF,TGTGCCAGCAGTCCCCCAGGGGGCAACTATAATTCACCCCTCCACTTT
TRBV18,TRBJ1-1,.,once,CASSPQGGAATEAFF,TGTGCCAGCTCACCCCAGGGCGGTGCGGCCACTGAAGCTTTCTTT
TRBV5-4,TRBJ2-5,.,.,CASSLVSQNQETQYF,TGTGCCAGCAGCTTGGTCTCTCAGAACCAAGAGACCCAGTACTTC